The 12 T cell receptor beta chains below all came from one sample that was sequenced in a study of T-cell reconstitution after alpha-beta-depleted transplantation in children. Preparing the TCRbeta library involved the use of unique molecular identifiers. TCRdb passed the PCR reads through MiXCR, listing each CDR3 protein once. The sample includes nearly 250,000 distinct CDR3 sequences, around 8% seen only once; the top ten take 6% to 7%. This material consisted of PBMCs, mostly from graft donor cells, taken 180 days after TCRalphabeta/CD19-depleted stem cell transplant. These receptor sequences come from a male patient between 10 and 17 years old who had a stem cell transplant for acute lymphoblastic leukemia, so the T cells may come from the graft donor.

This clonotype was detected ten times or more. V gene TRBV20-1 combines with J gene TRBJ1-2; unclear D gene. Germline CDR1 reads DFQATT; CDR2 reads SNEGSKA (reference sequence). The CDR3 has 10 residues. The V end lost 3 bases, the J end lost 10 bases, and 9 bases lay between the germline ends. This chain's CDR3 is CSASDTTYTF. CDR3 DNA: TGCAGTGCTAGTGATACAACCTACACCTTC.

This clonotype has only a few counts. The DNA of the CDR3 is TGTGCCAGCTTCCCGAGGGGCAGACCCAACTATGGCTACACCTTC. It codes for CASFPRGRPNYGYTF. The J gene is TRBJ1-2, the V gene TRBV2; TRBD1 might be the D (5 bases). From germline, CDR1 is SNHLY and CDR2 FYNNEI. The CDR3 is 15 residues long. The germline V and J ends were trimmed by 8 bases and 2 bases, with 18 bases remaining between them.

This clonotype occurred many times. The gene calls are TRBV7-9 and TRBJ2-1, with D tentatively TRBD2 (6 bases). Germline CDR1 reads SEHNR; CDR2 reads FQNEAQ (reference sequence). This CDR3 spans 14 amino acids. Trimming removed 8 bases at V and 7 bases at J, with 18 bases between. The CDR3 DNA sequence: TGTGCCAGCTTCTACCGGGACTCCGGAAATGAGCAGTTCTTC. As protein: CASFYRDSGNEQFF.

This clonotype was detected only once. The junction departs from germline at one end; a sequencing error may be responsible. The V gene is TRBV4-1, the J gene TRBJ2-2; weak D call: TRBD2 (6 bases). The CDR3 has 15 amino acids. Germline lookup yields CDR1 MGHRA and CDR2 YSYEKL. CDR3 DNA sequence: TGCGCCAGCAGCCAGACTAGTAGGAGCACCAGGGAGCTGTTTTTT. Encoded protein: CASSQTSRSTRELFF.

This clonotype was recorded many times. This rearrangement joins TRBV29-1 to TRBJ2-3; D possibly uses TRBD1 or TRBD2 (6 bases each). In germline, CDR1 is SQVTM, CDR2 ANQGSEA. This CDR3 region has 13 residues. V lost 3 bases to trimming and J lost 6 bases, with 13 bases between them. CDR3 region: CSVDHQGGDTQYF. CDR3 nucleotides: TGCAGCGTTGATCATCAAGGGGGGGATACGCAGTATTTT.

This clonotype was seen repeatedly, ten times or more. This chain connects TRBV9 to TRBJ1-1; D not certain. Germline V gives CDR1 SGDLS, CDR2 YYNGEE. Trimming took off 0 bases at V and 1 base at J, with 7 bases between the two ends. The CDR3 sequence is 14 residues long. The CDR3 coding sequence is TGTGCCAGCAGCGTAGGACACGCGAACACTGAAGCTTTCTTT. This sequence encodes CASSVGHANTEAFF.

As for this clonotype: This may stem from a read error, because a much larger clone lies one nucleotide away. The chain joins TRBV10-3 to TRBJ1-2; 7 positions agree with TRBD1. The CDR3 is made up of 14 amino acids. CDR1 and CDR2 (germline): ENHRY, SYGVKD. Trimming took 6 bases from V and 3 from J; bases not matched to a gene: 7. In nucleotides, the CDR3 is TGTGCCATCAGAAAAGGGACAGTGGACTATGGCTACACCTTC. Residues: CAIRKGTVDYGYTF.

V usage is TRBV18 and J usage is TRBJ2-3; no definite D call. Germline-derived CDR1 and CDR2 are KGHSH and LQKENI. The CDR3 covers 17 residues. The V and J ends lost 1 base and 0 bases respectively, with 14 bases between them. For the CDR3, the DNA is TGTGCCAGCTCACCACTAAATCATTCCCCTAGCACAGATACGCAGTATTTT. Translation gives CASSPLNHSPSTDTQYF.

This clonotype was detected many times. The gene calls are TRBV7-2 and TRBJ1-5; D unclear. Trimming pared 4 bases from V and 4 bases from J, leaving 11 bases between. The CDR3 is 14 residues long. From germline, CDR1 is SGHTA and CDR2 FQGNSA. CDR3 in DNA: TGTGCCAGCAGCTCTTGGGGAGGGAATCAGCCCCAGCATTTT. Translation gives CASSSWGGNQPQHF.

Worth noting for this clonotype: It may be a read error: a sequence one base away is much more abundant. The rearrangement uses TRBV12-3 or TRBV12-4 and TRBJ2-1, with a weak D call TRBD2 (6 bases). The length of the CDR3 is 15 residues. CDR3 in amino acids: CASSRRLEGRDDQFF. The CDR3, as DNA: TGTGCCAGCAGCCGAAGACTAGAGGGAAGGGATGACCAGTTCTTC.

This clonotype was seen ten or more times. The V and J genes are TRBV24-1 and TRBJ2-2; D remains ambiguous. The CDR3 runs to 17 residues. The ends were cut back, 0 bases at V and 0 bases at J, with 10 bases in the middle. The germline V gene encodes CDR1 KGHDR and CDR2 SFDVKD. Here the CDR3 reads CATSDLRQAANTGELFF. The CDR3 bases are TGTGCCACCAGTGATTTGAGGCAAGCAGCGAACACCGGGGAGCTGTTTTTT.

The chain couples TRBV27 to TRBJ2-3, with 12 bases lining up with TRBD2. The CDR3 contains 16 residues. The germline CDR1 and CDR2 sequences are MNHEY and SMNVEV (reference sequence). V shed 5 bases and J 2 bases; nucleotides not matched to a gene: 5. The CDR3 DNA is TGTGCCAGCAGTCACGGGACTAGCGGGCTCACAGATACGCAGTATTTT. This translates into CASSHGTSGLTDTQYF.